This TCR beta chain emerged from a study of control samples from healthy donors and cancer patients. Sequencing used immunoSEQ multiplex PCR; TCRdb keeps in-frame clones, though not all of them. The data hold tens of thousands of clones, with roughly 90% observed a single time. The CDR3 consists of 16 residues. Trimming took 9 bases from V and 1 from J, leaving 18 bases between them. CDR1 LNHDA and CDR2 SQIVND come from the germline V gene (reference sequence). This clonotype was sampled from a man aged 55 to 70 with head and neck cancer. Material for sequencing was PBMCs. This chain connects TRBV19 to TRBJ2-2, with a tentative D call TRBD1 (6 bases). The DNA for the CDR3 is TGTGCCAGCCACTATACAGGGTGGCGGAACACCGGGGAGCTGTTTTTT. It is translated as CASHYTGWRNTGELFF.